Sequencing of this TCR beta chain was carried out in a study of cytomegalovirus exposure and HLA in healthy donors. Findings and limits, study-wide: The study designated 160 or so TCR beta chains cytomegalovirus-associated. In vitro assays verified that a few CMV-associated chains recognized CMV antigens specifically. A later analysis showed that HLA-associated TCR beta chains had undergone more clonal expansion than equally common others.

A remark on this clone: The antigen remains undetermined.

13 Jbeta primers and 60 Vbeta primers were used for the PCR. The table came from immunoSEQ multiplex PCR; TCRdb's copy has only in-frame clones and leaves some out. The specimen's table records 60,000 to 75,000 clones. The CDR3 is 13 residues long. V gave up 3 bases and J gave up 3 bases, with 9 bases separating them. Germline values: CDR1 MNHEY, CDR2 SMNVEV (reference sequence). The chain has TRBV27 and TRBJ2-7; weak D call: TRBD1 (5 bases). The specimen was PBMCs. This clonotype was sampled from a woman in her thirties in good health and CMV-seronegative. In nucleotides, the CDR3 is TGTGCCAGCAGTTTGGGGCACGACTACGAGCAGTACTTC. It specifies CASSLGHDYEQYF.